The rows below give T cell receptor beta chains drawn from one sample of a study of CD8+ T cells in alopecia areata. Sequencing used immunoSEQ multiplex PCR; TCRdb keeps in-frame clones, though not all of them. The data show 110,000 to 150,000 clones, roughly 61% seen once. The sample here was CD4+ T cells sorted from blood, taken at week 0. The receptors here all came from a human donor with alopecia areata. Each CDR3 is given with its conserved first and last residue. D genes are given only for firm matches. Rows may omit the clone size; those that give it use once, few, many or a size class.

v_call	d_call	j_call	clone_size	cdr3_aa	cdr3_nt
TRBV7-9	-	TRBJ1-1	few	CASRLSGHDTEAFF	TGTGCCAGCAGACTGAGCGGACACGACACTGAAGCTTTCTTT
TRBV7-8	TRBD1	TRBJ1-2	-	CASSPDRGTGYTF	TGTGCCAGCAGCCCCGACAGGGGAACTGGCTACACCTTC
TRBV9	TRBD2	TRBJ2-2	-	CASSLTAGRSTGELFF	TGTGCCAGCAGCCTTACAGCGGGGAGATCCACCGGGGAGCTGTTTTTT
TRBV6-5	-	TRBJ1-2	few	CASRRQGGYTF	TGTGCCAGCAGGCGACAAGGCGGCTACACCTTC
TRBV6-5	-	TRBJ2-4	-	CASSYSSRGVNIQYF	TGTGCCAGCAGTTACTCGAGCAGGGGAGTGAACATTCAGTACTTC
TRBV9	-	TRBJ2-2	-	CASSLAQGANTGELFF	TGTGCCAGCAGCCTAGCGCAGGGGGCGAACACCGGGGAGCTGTTTTTT
TRBV5-1	TRBD1	TRBJ2-7	-	CASSLFGTGSLGEQYF	TGCGCCAGCAGCTTGTTCGGGACAGGGAGCCTCGGAGAGCAGTACTTC
TRBV30	TRBD2	TRBJ2-3	-	CAWGIAGASSTDTQYF	TGTGCCTGGGGTATAGCGGGGGCCTCTAGCACAGATACGCAGTATTTT
TRBV6-6	-	TRBJ2-3	-	CAGQSTDTQYF	TGTGCCGGACAGAGCACAGATACGCAGTATTTT
TRBV30	-	TRBJ1-2	-	CAWSWGGGGRNYGYTF	TGTGCCTGGAGTTGGGGCGGAGGGGGGAGGAACTATGGCTACACCTTC
TRBV2	-	TRBJ1-3	-	CASSDGSSGNTIYF	TGTGCCAGCAGTGACGGCAGCTCTGGAAACACCATATATTTT
TRBV5-1	-	TRBJ1-5	few	CASSLDPVQPQHF	TGCGCCAGCAGCTTGGATCCGGTTCAGCCCCAGCATTTT
TRBV5-1	-	TRBJ1-2	-	CASSRQVGNYGYTF	TGCGCCAGCAGCCGACAGGTGGGGAACTATGGCTACACCTTC
TRBV20-1	TRBD1	TRBJ2-7	-	CSARPGQILTF	TGCAGTGCTAGGCCGGGACAGATTTTAACCTTC
TRBV30	-	TRBJ1-2	-	CAWMRGGGYTF	TGTGCCTGGATGCGGGGTGGAGGGTACACCTTC
TRBV5-4	TRBD2	TRBJ2-1	-	CASSRGGSPNYNEQFF	TGTGCCAGCAGCCGCGGGGGTTCCCCTAATTACAATGAGCAGTTCTTC
TRBV27	-	TRBJ1-1	once	CASSLGDQGANTEAFF	TGTGCCAGCAGTCTAGGTGATCAAGGGGCGAACACTGAAGCTTTCTTT
TRBV29-1	TRBD1	TRBJ2-1	few	CSVVGDRVGEQFF	TGCAGCGTTGTAGGGGACAGGGTGGGTGAGCAGTTCTTC
TRBV7-2	-	TRBJ2-5	-	CASSSLGGTETQYF	TGTGCCAGCAGCTCCTTAGGGGGAACGGAGACCCAGTACTTC
TRBV29-1	TRBD2	TRBJ2-5	once	CSVAGTSGYQETQYF	TGCAGCGTTGCAGGGACTAGCGGATACCAAGAGACCCAGTACTTC
TRBV4-3	TRBD2	TRBJ2-3	-	CASSQGASGGATDTQYF	TGCGCCAGCAGCCAGGGAGCTAGCGGGGGGGCCACAGATACGCAGTATTTT
TRBV7-2	-	TRBJ1-1	-	CASSLYTEAFF	TGTGCCAGCAGCCTGTACACTGAAGCTTTCTTT
TRBV5-6	-	TRBJ2-5	-	CASSTKEWYQETQYF	TGTGCCAGCAGCACTAAAGAGTGGTACCAAGAGACCCAGTACTTC
TRBV5-1	-	TRBJ2-5	-	CASSPKNEETQYF	TGCGCCAGCAGCCCTAAGAACGAAGAGACCCAGTACTTC
TRBV2	-	TRBJ2-2	-	CASSVTTGELFF	TGTGCCAGCAGTGTGACCACCGGGGAGCTGTTTTTT
TRBV7-2	TRBD2	TRBJ2-2	-	CASSARLAGGSGGELFF	TGTGCCAGCAGCGCCCGACTAGCGGGGGGGTCTGGCGGGGAGCTGTTTTTT
TRBV29-1	-	TRBJ2-7	-	CSVGDSYEQYF	TGCAGCGTTGGAGACTCCTACGAGCAGTACTTC
TRBV15	-	TRBJ1-1	-	CATSTETRTAFF	TGTGCCACCAGCACCGAGACAAGAACGGCTTTCTTT
TRBV2	-	TRBJ2-2	-	CASSVGVTGELFF	TGTGCCAGCAGTGTTGGGGTAACCGGGGAGCTGTTTTTT